This entry features one T cell receptor (beta chain) sequence. Its target is not known. Despite likely unrecorded immune exposures, the donors were nominally healthy at the time of sampling. The data were taken from a study of cytomegalovirus exposure and HLA in healthy donors. The study's findings and limits: Later analysis demonstrated an association between a missense DCLRE1C variant and TCR beta V- and J-gene trimming. There were some V segments, including TRBV6-2 and TRBV6-3, excluded as indistinguishable. TCR beta sequences numbering roughly 18,000 were associated with HLA alleles at 0.05 false discovery rate in a later analysis.

The CDR3 has 14 residues. Germline V lookup: CDR1 ENHRY, CDR2 SYGVKD. V was shortened by 4 bases and J by 1 base, with 5 bases between the two germline ends. PCR involved 60 Vbeta and 13 Jbeta primers. TCRdb's copy holds only in-frame clones and misses some; the assay was immunoSEQ multiplex PCR. Among about 140,000 clones listed, around 85% were seen once. Source material: PBMCs. This TCR was sampled from a woman aged 25 to 39 in good health and CMV-seronegative. The J gene is TRBJ2-6, the V gene TRBV10-3; D is uncertain. The CDR3 DNA is TGTGCCATCAGTGCCAGATCTGGGGCCAACGTCCTGACTTTC. Amino acid sequence: CAISARSGANVLTF.